This T cell receptor beta chain was sequenced in a study of cytomegalovirus exposure and HLA in healthy donors. Study information: Per a later analysis, the approximately 600 first-cohort and 95 to 150 validation repertoires shared one platform.

Whole-study results and caveats: Per published reports, the classifier diagnosed cytomegalovirus status with high specificity and sensitivity.

Using immunoSEQ multiplex PCR, the repertoire was profiled, and TCRdb retains in-frame clones only, with some absent. The top ten hold over 3% of the sample, which has about 150,000 clones, approximately 91% seen once. The donors were part of the validation cohort, which consisted of about 130 subjects and was separate from the first cohort of several hundred subjects. Note on this clone: Antigen: not known.

In germline, CDR1 is KGHSH, CDR2 LQKENI. The V end lost 4 bases, the J end lost 8 bases, and 8 bases lay between the germline ends. The length of the CDR3 is 12 residues. This clonotype originated in a woman younger than 30 in good health and CMV-seropositive. The sequenced material came from PBMCs. The J gene is TRBJ1-4, the V gene TRBV18; D unresolved. CDR3 sequence: CASSRPGEKLFF. CDR3 in DNA: TGTGCCAGCTCACGCCCCGGGGAAAAACTGTTTTTT.